One sample yielded the 25 T cell receptor beta chains listed below, sequenced in a study of cytomegalovirus exposure and HLA in healthy donors. Both 60 Vbeta primers and 13 Jbeta primers went into the PCR. TCRdb keeps only in-frame clones here, not all; method: immunoSEQ multiplex PCR. The repertoire holds 180,000 or so clones, with roughly 82% as singletons. Sequenced sample: PBMCs. The receptors originated from a man aged 40-49 years in good health and CMV-seronegative.

This clone was observed a single time. This chain links TRBV27 with TRBJ2-5, with no clear D. V lost 5 bases and J 1 base, leaving 8 bases between the germline ends. CDR3 length: 13 amino acids. Germline lookup yields CDR1 MNHEY and CDR2 SMNVEV (reference sequence). The CDR3 region has the DNA TGTGCCAGCAGTCACACGGGCCAAGAGACCCAGTACTTC. Its protein product is CASSHTGQETQYF.

This rearrangement joins TRBV6-5 to TRBJ2-7, with 10 bases identical to TRBD1. V dropped 2 bases and J dropped 1; count of bases not matched to a gene: 2. Germline assignment: CDR1 MNHEY and CDR2 SVGAGI. This CDR3 has 15 residues. DNA for the CDR3: TGTGCCAGCAGTTACCGGGACAGGGGATCCTACGAGCAGTACTTC. Its translation: CASSYRDRGSYEQYF.

Only a few counts were recorded for this clone. The gene calls are TRBV30 and TRBJ1-3, with D maybe TRBD1 (6 bases). With 1 base removed from V and 3 bases from J, the gap between germline ends came to 16 bases. The CDR3 is 16 amino acids. Germline assignment: CDR1 GTSNPN and CDR2 SVGIG (reference sequence). The CDR3: CAWSGGQARVGNTIYF. CDR3 DNA sequence: TGTGCCTGGAGTGGGGGGCAGGCCCGCGTTGGAAACACCATATATTTT.

Only one count was recorded for this clone. The rearrangement uses TRBV9 and TRBJ1-1; D may be TRBD1 (5 bases). Per the germline V gene, CDR1 is SGDLS and CDR2 is YYNGEE. Between the trimmed V and J ends, which lost 4 bases and 1 base, there was a span of 11 bases. The CDR3 loop spans 14 amino acids. The DNA for the CDR3 is TGTGCCAGCAGCCTGACAGTTGGGAACACTGAAGCTTTCTTT. Translated: CASSLTVGNTEAFF.

This clone was seen just once. This chain links TRBV5-6 with TRBJ2-3; unclear D gene. Trimming pared 1 base from V and 3 bases from J, leaving 12 bases between. CDR3 size: 15 residues. The germline V gene encodes CDR1 SGHDT and CDR2 YYEEEE. The DNA for the CDR3 is TGTGCCAGCAGCTTGCGGGTAAAAACGACAGATACGCAGTATTTT. This gives the protein CASSLRVKTTDTQYF. Looking up the rest from reference TRBV5-6 and TRBJ2-3 gives the full variable domain: DAGVTQSPTHLIKTRGQQVTLRCSPKSGHDTVSWYQQALGQGPQFIFQYYEEEERQRGNFPDRFSGHQFPNYSSELNVNALLLGDSALYLCASSLRVKTTDTQYFGPGTRLTVL.

As concerns this clone: At one of its ends the junction is not consistent with the germline gene, which may arise from a read error. Other DNA sequences in this sample translate to the same CDR3. J is TRBJ1-1 and V is TRBV19, with 8 bases aligning to TRBD1. Germline CDR1 LNHDA, CDR2 SQIVND (reference sequence). The CDR3 spans 15 residues. The CDR3 DNA reads TGCGCCAGTAGTATCGGACAGGGCATGAACACTGAAGCTTTCTTT. It codes for CASSIGQGMNTEAFF. The full variable domain, its missing parts supplied by reference TRBV19 and TRBJ1-1, is DGGITQSPKYLFRKEGQNVTLSCEQNLNHDAMYWYRQDPGQGLRLIYYSQIVNDFQKGDIAEGYSVSREKKESFPLTVTSAQKNPTAFYLCASSIGQGMNTEAFFGQGTRLTVV.

V gene TRBV11-3 combines with J gene TRBJ1-1; TRBD1 agrees at 7 bases. J was trimmed by 5 bases and V by 5 bases; bases with no gene match: 14. The CDR3 totals 16 residues. Germline assignment: CDR1 SGHNT and CDR2 YENEEA. In DNA, the CDR3 is TGTGCCAGCAGCATCATCTGGACAGGTTGGGAAACTGAAGCTTTCTTT. Translating gives CASSIIWTGWETEAFF.

This chain joins TRBV4-2 and TRBJ1-6, with a weak D call TRBD1 (6 bases). This CDR3 contains 16 residues. Germline assignment: CDR1 LGHNA and CDR2 YNFKEQ. The ends were cut back, 7 bases at V and 7 bases at J, with 20 bases in the middle. In DNA, the CDR3 is TGTGCCAGCAACTACTGGGGGGGCGCGCCCAATTCACCCCTCCACTTT. Amino acids: CASNYWGGAPNSPLHF.

This chain links TRBV5-5 with TRBJ1-1, with no clear D. Trimming took off 0 bases at V and 8 bases at J, with 5 bases between the two ends. Germline V CDR1 and CDR2: SGHKS, YYEKEE (reference sequence). The CDR3 consists of 11 residues. DNA for the CDR3: TGTGCCAGCAGCTTGGTCTCCGAAGCTTTCTTT. Its protein is CASSLVSEAFF.

The gene calls are TRBV7-3 and TRBJ2-2; D gene ambiguous. Germline V gives CDR1 SGHTA, CDR2 FQGTGA. The CDR3 contains 16 residues. Trimming pared 1 base from V and 2 bases from J, leaving 11 bases between. CDR3 in DNA: TGTGCCAGCAGCTTAAATACAGCCAGCAACACCGGGGAGCTGTTTTTT. Its translation: CASSLNTASNTGELFF.

V is TRBV15 and J is TRBJ2-5; TRBD2 matches 7 bases. The CDR3 covers 16 residues. V was pared by 2 bases and J by 4 bases, with 10 bases of the junction left unmatched. Per germline, CDR1 LNHNV and CDR2 YYDKDF (reference sequence). The CDR3 DNA follows: TGTGCCACCAGCAGACCTGGGCGGGAGAGAGGAGAGACCCAGTACTTC. This sequence encodes CATSRPGRERGETQYF.

This rearrangement joins TRBV29-1 to TRBJ1-1, with a possible D match to TRBD1 (5 bases). Germline lookup yields CDR1 SQVTM and CDR2 ANQGSEA. The length of the CDR3 is 13 residues. Trimming took 5 bases from V and 11 from J, leaving 21 bases between them. This chain's CDR3 is CSVQAGAAGGAFF. DNA for the CDR3: TGCAGCGTTCAAGCCGGGGCCGCCGGAGGGGCTTTCTTT.

The chain joins TRBV7-2 to TRBJ1-5, with D possibly being TRBD1 (6 bases). Trimming removed 3 bases at V and 0 bases at J, with 12 bases between. The length of the CDR3 is 16 residues. Germline V gene sequence: CDR1 SGHTA, CDR2 FQGNSA. The chain's CDR3 is CASSFVGADSNQPQHF. As DNA, the CDR3 is TGTGCCAGCAGCTTTGTGGGGGCAGATAGCAATCAGCCCCAGCATTTT.

The chain links TRBV5-1 to TRBJ2-7; TRBD1 is a possible D gene (6 bases). This CDR3 comprises 16 residues. V was clipped by 0 bases and J by 0 bases, with 13 bases between them. Per the germline V gene, CDR1 is SGHRS and CDR2 is YFSETQ. In DNA, the CDR3 is TGCGCCAGCAGCTTGGTTACAGGGTTGAGCTCCTACGAGCAGTACTTC. Protein: CASSLVTGLSSYEQYF.

The rearrangement joins TRBV5-4 to TRBJ1-4; D is perhaps TRBD1 (6 bases). The germline V gene encodes CDR1 SGHNT and CDR2 YYREEE (reference sequence). Trimming stripped 4 bases from V and 5 bases from J, with 15 bases between. The CDR3 runs 15 residues. CDR3 nucleotide sequence: TGTGCCAGCAGCCTACAGGGCCTCGGAAATGAAAAACTGTTTTTT. It specifies CASSLQGLGNEKLFF.

The table lists this clone with a count of one. This sequence joins TRBV13 and TRBJ2-3, with D uncertain. The germline V gene encodes CDR1 PRHDT and CDR2 FYEKMQ (reference sequence). The CDR3 spans 16 residues. Trimming shortened V by 1 base and J by 2 bases, and 13 bases separated the two germline ends. The DNA for the CDR3 is TGTGCCAGCAGCTTAGTGGGCCATAGGTCCACAGATACGCAGTATTTT. It specifies CASSLVGHRSTDTQYF.

The gene calls are TRBV19 and TRBJ2-7; 9 positions agree with TRBD1. Trimming took 4 bases from V and 3 from J; bases not matched to a gene: 7. Germline assignment: CDR1 LNHDA and CDR2 SQIVND (reference sequence). This CDR3 has 15 amino acids. The CDR3 sequence: CASSKGTGNLYEQYF. The CDR3 DNA follows: TGTGCCAGTAGTAAAGGGACAGGGAACCTCTACGAGCAGTACTTC.

V and J are TRBV6-5 and TRBJ1-5; 11 bases are shared with TRBD1. Germline CDR1 is MNHEY and CDR2 is SVGAGI. The CDR3 is 15 residues long. V gave up 5 bases and J gave up 7 bases; unmatched junction bases: 7. This CDR3 is CASSPTWTGGQPQHF. The CDR3 DNA reads TGTGCCAGCAGTCCTACTTGGACAGGGGGCCAGCCCCAGCATTTT.

This chain connects TRBV7-6 to TRBJ2-7; TRBD1 matches 8 bases. CDR1 and CDR2 from the germline V gene are SGHVS and FNYEAQ. This CDR3 has 15 residues. Losses at the gene ends were 4 bases for V and 7 bases for J; bases not matched to a gene: 12. The CDR3 spells CASSSPFDRGREQYF. The CDR3 DNA reads TGTGCCAGCAGCTCACCCTTCGACAGGGGAAGAGAGCAGTACTTC.

The genes are TRBV18 and TRBJ1-1; 8 nucleotides align to TRBD1. CDR1 is KGHSH and CDR2 is LQKENI in the germline V gene. The CDR3 loop spans 15 amino acids. Trimming cost V 1 base and J 0 bases; bases outside gene matches: 1. The CDR3 DNA reads as TGTGCCAGCTCACCACGGACAGGGATGAACACTGAAGCTTTCTTT. This translates into CASSPRTGMNTEAFF.

The rearrangement joins TRBV29-1 to TRBJ2-5, with 8 bases lining up with TRBD1. CDR3 length: 16 residues. The junction had 17 bases not matched to a gene; V was cut back by 4 bases and J by 7 bases. Germline V lookup: CDR1 SQVTM, CDR2 ANQGSEA. Here the CDR3 reads CSVVAGGVKLSGTQYF. CDR3 coding DNA: TGCAGCGTTGTGGCAGGGGGCGTTAAACTCTCTGGGACCCAGTACTTC. The complete variable domain, with remaining parts taken from reference TRBV29-1 and TRBJ2-5, reads SAVISQKPSRDICQRGTSLTIQCQVDSQVTMMFWYRQQPGQSLTLIATANQGSEATYESGFVIDKFPISRPNLTFSTLTVSNMSPEDSSIYLCSVVAGGVKLSGTQYFGPGTRLLVL.

V usage is TRBV28 and J usage is TRBJ2-3; 8 positions agree with TRBD2. This CDR3 has 16 residues. Germline V CDR1 and CDR2: MDHEN, SYDVKM. With 6 bases clipped from V and 3 bases from J, the junction kept 11 bases outside the gene matches. For the CDR3, the DNA is TGTGCCAGCAGCCCATCGGGGGCTAGCGGGACAGATACGCAGTATTTT. It encodes CASSPSGASGTDTQYF.

This clone was seen just once. This rearrangement joins TRBV2 to TRBJ2-7, with 7 bases matching TRBD2. The germline CDR1 and CDR2 sequences are SNHLY and FYNNEI. The CDR3 extends over 17 amino acids. As DNA, the CDR3 is TGTGCCAGCAGTGAAGCGCTTCATTCTTTTGGACTAGTGGGGAAAGCGGTC. Its protein product is CASSEALHSFGLVGKAV.

The chain has TRBV27 and TRBJ2-5; 7 bases fit TRBD2. Germline V gives CDR1 MNHEY, CDR2 SMNVEV (reference sequence). V was pared by 6 bases and J by 4 bases, with 8 bases of the junction left unmatched. The CDR3 sequence is 14 residues long. CDR3 protein: CASRALGEGETQYF. CDR3 DNA: TGTGCCAGCAGAGCCTTAGGGGAGGGAGAGACCCAGTACTTC.

This chain joins TRBV14 and TRBJ2-7; 8 bases align to TRBD1. The V gene's germline CDR1 is SGHDN and CDR2 FVKESK. J was trimmed by 4 bases and V by 2 bases; bases with no gene match: 13. This CDR3 is 17 amino acids long. The CDR3 nucleotides are TGTGCCAGCAGCCAAAAAAAGGGGACAGGTAGTACGTACGAGCAGTACTTC. Amino acids: CASSQKKGTGSTYEQYF.